This TCR beta chain was observed in a study of T cell responses to AZD1222 COVID-19 vaccine. Findings and caveats of the study: White British people made up most donors, females outnumbered males, and clonal diversity was possibly underestimated.

Sequencing was performed with immunoSEQ multiplex PCR; in TCRdb, only in-frame clones are kept and a portion is missing. Of roughly 150,000 clones in the sample, 87% are singletons; the top ten hold about 1%. Germline assignment: CDR1 DFQATT and CDR2 SNEGSKA (reference sequence). This CDR3 contains 11 residues. Trimming shortened V by 3 bases and J by 12 bases, and 14 bases separated the two germline ends. This clone was observed once. No antigen is known for it. This TCR was sampled from an adult who received the AZD1222 COVID-19 vaccine. The sample consisted of peripheral blood, taken 28 days after the second AZD1222 dose. J is TRBJ1-2 and V is TRBV20-1, with D possibly TRBD1 on 5 matching bases. The CDR3 coding sequence is TGCAGTGCTAGCTGGGTCCTGGGGGACACCTTC. Protein: CSASWVLGDTF.